Given below is one T cell receptor beta chain in context. What it binds is unknown. The ends were cut back, 1 base at V and 2 bases at J, with 9 bases in the middle. CDR3 length equals 13 residues. The germline CDR1 and CDR2 sequences are GTSNPN and SVGIG (reference sequence). Study-wide results and limits: In terms of TCR gene usage, tumor memory CD4+ T cells clustered together with blood and lymph node memory CD4+ cells, as well as with lymph node naive CD4+ cells. Tumor Tregs overlapped most with tumor, then blood, naive CD4+ cells.

Cells sorted as Tregs were CD4+, CD25+ and CD127-/low. Semi-nested PCR with Nested Universal Primer A followed constant-region reverse priming of full-length variable regions. TCRdb passed the 5' RACE reads through MiXCR, listing each CDR3 protein once. This table holds about 32,000 distinct CDR3 sequences, over 20% found once. This chain joins TRBV30 and TRBJ2-7; perhaps D is TRBD1 or TRBD2 (5 bases each). The sample consisted of tumor-infiltrating Tregs sorted from the breast tumor. The receptor comes from a female donor with breast cancer. The CDR3 DNA reads as TGTGCCTGGAGTGAAGGGACCACCTACGAGCAGTACTTC. It yields the protein CAWSEGTTYEQYF.